Presented here are 6 T cell receptor beta chains from one specimen sequenced in a study of shared clonotypes between healthy human individuals. Profiling relied on immunoSEQ multiplex PCR, and the TCRdb table lists in-frame clones only, not all of them. The table lists over 1.5 million clones, approximately 98% of them singletons. The sequenced sample consisted of naive CD4+ T cells sorted from blood. Indicated subset: CD45RA+ positively selected. These receptors were obtained from a man in his thirties or forties in good health.

The CDR3 DNA sequence: TGTGCCACCAGCAGAGTAGGGGGAGGCGATACGCAGTATTTT. It specifies CATSRVGGGDTQYF. V is TRBV15 and J is TRBJ2-3, with D possibly called TRBD1 or TRBD2 (6 bases each). Germline V gene data show CDR1 as LNHNV and CDR2 as YYDKDF (reference sequence). The CDR3 contains 14 residues. V lost 1 base, J lost 6 bases, and 11 bases lay in between.

The chain couples TRBV19 to TRBJ1-1; 7 positions match TRBD1. V was pared by 6 bases and J by 0 bases, with 7 bases of the junction left unmatched. The CDR3 is made up of 15 amino acids. Germline V gene data show CDR1 as LNHDA and CDR2 as SQIVND (reference sequence). In DNA, the CDR3 is TGTGCCAGTAGCCTAGGGGGCAGCTTGAACACTGAAGCTTTCTTT. This translates into CASSLGGSLNTEAFF.

The V gene is TRBV11-2, the J gene TRBJ2-2; tentatively, D is TRBD1 (5 bases). Germline CDR1 is SGHAT and CDR2 is FQNNGV. The CDR3 has 15 residues. Trimming took off 2 bases at V and 4 bases at J, with 11 bases between the two ends. In DNA form, the CDR3 reads TGTGCCAGCAGCTTACTTACAGGAACCACCGGGGAGCTGTTTTTT. Translated: CASSLLTGTTGELFF.

Comments on this clone: Mismatch with germline at one junction end may stem from a read error. This sequence joins TRBV7-7 and TRBJ2-1; 9 bases agree with TRBD2. The CDR3 runs 16 residues. Germline V gene data show CDR1 as SSHAT and CDR2 as FNYEAQ (reference sequence). The CDR3 region has the DNA TGTGCTAGCAGCACCCTAGCGGGATCCGCACCTGTTGAGCAGTTCTTC. Its protein product is CASSTLAGSAPVEQFF. The full variable domain, its missing parts supplied by reference TRBV7-7 and TRBJ2-1, is GAGVSQSPRYKVTKRGQDVTLRCDPISSHATLYWYQQALGQGPEFLTYFNYEAQPDKSGLPSDRFSAERPEGSISTLTIQRTEQRDSAMYRCASSTLAGSAPVEQFFGPGTRLTVL.

The table lists this clone with a few counts. The V and J genes are TRBV5-6 and TRBJ2-3; 9 nucleotides line up with TRBD1. Trimming removed 3 bases from V and 4 bases from J; junction bases left unmatched: 6. This CDR3 has 15 residues. Germline loops: CDR1 SGHDT, CDR2 YYEEEE. The DNA of the CDR3 is TGTGCCAGCAGCTCCGGGACAGGGAACGCAGATACGCAGTATTTT. Translating it yields CASSSGTGNADTQYF.

The chain recombines TRBV28 with TRBJ2-6; 8 bases are shared with TRBD1. V shed 7 bases and J 0 bases; nucleotides not matched to a gene: 2. The CDR3 loop spans 15 amino acids. Germline V gene sequence: CDR1 MDHEN, CDR2 SYDVKM. The CDR3 region is CASKDRASGANVLTF. CDR3 DNA: TGTGCCAGCAAGGACAGGGCCTCTGGGGCCAACGTCCTGACTTTC.